The 32 T cell receptor beta chains listed next were all sequenced from one sample in a study of regulatory T cells in long-lasting Graves disease. Through Arm-PCR of CDR3 regions and iRepertoire HTBI primers, TCR beta libraries were built. TCRdb called the multiplex PCR reads again in MiXCR, with one record for every CDR3 protein. This sample has 500,000 or so distinct CDR3 sequences, with about a sixth found just once. Indicated time point: newly diagnosed GD, antithyroid drugs for less than 3 months. PBMCs provided the RNA from which the TCR library was made. The same sample was also studied in work on T cells in Graves' hyperthyroidism and ophthalmopathy.

The sequenced sample was peripheral blood mononuclear cells (PBMCs), obtained at new diagnosis, from a patient treated with antithyroid drugs. These receptors all come from a man between 40 and 49 years old with Graves disease.

There are many counts of this clonotype. The rearrangement uses TRBV28 and TRBJ2-1; no reliable D call. Germline loops: CDR1 MDHEN, CDR2 SYDVKM. Trimming left V 4 bases short and J 3 bases short, with 10 bases between. The CDR3 is 14 amino acids. This CDR3 reads CASSYALNYNEQFF. The CDR3 DNA follows: TGTGCCAGCAGTTACGCGCTAAACTACAATGAGCAGTTCTTC.

In this sample, this clonotype turned up a few times. This chain joins TRBV12-3 or TRBV12-4 and TRBJ2-3; D gene unclear. V dropped 6 bases and J dropped 1 base, with 8 bases sitting between them. The CDR3 sequence is 13 residues long. CDR3 amino acids: CASRSDRTDTQYF. The CDR3, as DNA: TGTGCCAGCAGAAGCGACCGCACAGATACGCAGTATTTT.

Remarks on this clonotype: Being one base from a much bigger clone, this may be a read error. This chain joins TRBV27 and TRBJ2-7; D might be TRBD1 or TRBD2, each matching 5 bases. V gave up 5 bases and J gave up 7 bases, with 27 bases separating them. The CDR3 spans 17 residues. Germline CDR1 reads MNHEY; CDR2 reads SMNVEV (reference sequence). DNA of the CDR3: TGTGCCAGCAGTGATCAGCTGACCTCGGGACGTCTTTTGGAGCAGTACTTC. Translated: CASSDQLTSGRLLEQYF.

This clonotype was observed at least ten times. V gene TRBV27 combines with J gene TRBJ2-7, with TRBD1 as a possible D gene (6 bases). Germline V gene data show CDR1 as MNHEY and CDR2 as SMNVEV (reference sequence). V lost 2 bases to trimming and J lost 1 base, with 9 bases between them. The CDR3 extends over 14 amino acids. CDR3 amino acids: CASSLLGQSYEQYF. The CDR3 coding sequence is TGTGCCAGCAGTTTACTAGGACAGTCCTACGAGCAGTACTTC.

The chain employs TRBV29-1 and TRBJ2-2; D may be TRBD2 (6 bases). In germline, CDR1 is SQVTM, CDR2 ANQGSEA. The CDR3 is 15 amino acids. Trimming took 4 bases from V and 1 from J, leaving 13 bases between them. The CDR3, as DNA: TGCAGCGTTGGTATTGCGGGATGGAACACCGGGGAGCTGTTTTTT. Translation gives CSVGIAGWNTGELFF.

The rearrangement links TRBV5-1 to TRBJ2-1; possibly TRBD1 for D (7 bases). With 2 bases removed from V and 2 bases from J, the gap between germline ends came to 17 bases. Germline V gives CDR1 SGHRS, CDR2 YFSETQ. CDR3 length: 17 amino acids. CDR3 in DNA: TGCGCCAGCAGCTTATGGCGCGGGGACAGCACCTACAATGAGCAGTTCTTC. This sequence encodes CASSLWRGDSTYNEQFF.

In its sample, this clonotype was seen a few times. The gene calls are TRBV10-3 and TRBJ2-3; D is perhaps TRBD1 (5 bases). Trimming took off 0 bases at V and 0 bases at J, with 10 bases between the two ends. Germline values: CDR1 ENHRY, CDR2 SYGVKD. The CDR3 length is 16 residues. CDR3 in DNA: TGTGCCATCAGTGAGTCTGGCAGGGCGAGCACAGATACGCAGTATTTT. It translates to CAISESGRASTDTQYF.

The gene calls are TRBV12-3 or TRBV12-4 and TRBJ2-7; 12 bases are a match to TRBD1. Losses at the gene ends were 5 bases for V and 6 bases for J; bases not matched to a gene: 5. This CDR3 contains 14 residues. This CDR3 reads CASSPGQGALEQYF. CDR3 nucleotides: TGTGCCAGCAGTCCGGGACAGGGGGCGCTCGAGCAGTACTTC.

A note on this clonotype: A read error may explain this, as a much larger clone is one base away. The chain links TRBV24-1 to TRBJ2-2, with D tentatively TRBD1 (6 bases). Per germline, CDR1 KGHDR and CDR2 SFDVKD. This CDR3 contains 20 residues. The CDR3 loop reads CASSGIDRSRASTNTGELFF. The CDR3 bases are TGTGCCTCCAGTGGGATTGACAGGTCCCGCGCTAGTACGAACACCGGGGAGCTGTTTTTT.

J is TRBJ2-3 and V is TRBV6-2 or TRBV6-3; D might be TRBD1 (6 bases). The germline V gene encodes CDR1 MNHEY and CDR2 SVGEGT. This CDR3 is built from 15 residues. The V gene lost 0 bases and the J gene lost 5 bases, with 12 bases spanning the gap. Here the CDR3 reads CASSYSPGAGDTQYF. The CDR3 nucleotides read TGTGCCAGCAGTTACTCGCCAGGGGCGGGAGATACGCAGTATTTT.

This clonotype was found many times. At one end the junction does not follow the germline gene, possibly because of a read error. The rearrangement joins TRBV18 to TRBJ2-2; D is unclear. Germline CDR1 KGHSH, CDR2 LQKENI. The CDR3 runs to 12 residues. This CDR3 reads CASSPKTGELFF. For the CDR3, the DNA is TGTGCCAGCTCACCGAAAACCGGGGAGCTGTTTTTT.

This clonotype came up many times. The genes are TRBV2 and TRBJ2-3; D gene ambiguous. Looked up from germline, CDR1 is SNHLY and CDR2 is FYNNEI. V was clipped by 9 bases and J by 1 base, with 14 bases between them. The CDR3 has 14 amino acids. CDR3 protein: CARNKVSGTDTQYF. The CDR3 region has the DNA TGTGCCAGAAATAAAGTGTCGGGCACAGATACGCAGTATTTT. Based on the CDR3 plus reference TRBV2 and TRBJ2-3, the full variable domain is EPEVTQTPSHQVTQMGQEVILRCVPISNHLYFYWYRQILGQKVEFLVSFYNNEISEKSEIFDDQFSVERPDGSNFTLKIRSTKLEDSAMYFCARNKVSGTDTQYFGPGTRLTVL.

This clonotype came up a few times. The chain joins TRBV6-1 to TRBJ1-1, with TRBD1 identical over 8 bases. CDR1 MNHNS and CDR2 SASEGT come from the germline V gene. J lost 1 base, V lost 6 bases, and 13 bases had no gene match. The CDR3 runs 17 residues. The CDR3 coding sequence is TGTGCCAGCAGCAGGGTTGGGACAGGCCTTCCGAACACTGAAGCTTTCTTT. Amino acid sequence: CASSRVGTGLPNTEAFF.

This clonotype came up a few times. The chain combines TRBV7-9 with TRBJ2-5; tentative D call: TRBD2 (6 bases). In germline, CDR1 is SEHNR, CDR2 FQNEAQ (reference sequence). The V end lost 5 bases, the J end lost 5 bases, and 21 bases lay between the germline ends. The CDR3 is 16 amino acids. This CDR3 reads CASSPRSRAGRETQYF. The CDR3 DNA follows: TGTGCCAGCAGCCCACGTAGTCGGGCGGGGCGGGAGACCCAGTACTTC.

This clonotype was counted many times. The rearrangement uses TRBV2 and TRBJ2-1, with 7 bases identical to TRBD2. Germline V gene sequence: CDR1 SNHLY, CDR2 FYNNEI. The CDR3 spans 18 residues. After removal of 1 base from V and 5 bases from J, the junction contained 14 bases not matched to a gene. CDR3 amino acids: CASSEEGAGASVNNEQFF. The CDR3 region has the DNA TGTGCCAGCAGTGAAGAAGGGGCGGGAGCGTCGGTAAACAATGAGCAGTTCTTC.

The chain has TRBV20-1 and TRBJ2-7; D not resolved. Trimming cost V 4 bases and J 2 bases, with 15 bases left between them. CDR3 length: 14 amino acids. CDR1 DFQATT and CDR2 SNEGSKA come from the germline V gene (reference sequence). The CDR3: CSATPGPLTYEQYF. The DNA for the CDR3 is TGCAGTGCTACTCCGGGCCCCCTTACCTACGAGCAGTACTTC.

This clonotype was counted only a few times. The chain couples TRBV20-1 to TRBJ2-7, with 8 bases aligning to TRBD2. The CDR3 is made up of 15 amino acids. Germline trimming cut 2 bases from V and 0 bases from J; bases unmatched to any gene: 6. Germline values: CDR1 DFQATT, CDR2 SNEGSKA (reference sequence). CDR3 DNA: TGCAGTGCTAGATCCTTTAGCGGGACCTCCTACGAGCAGTACTTC. Translated, it gives CSARSFSGTSYEQYF.

This clonotype was detected a few times. The chain has TRBV7-6 and TRBJ2-2, with D possibly being TRBD2 (5 bases). The V end was cut by 8 bases, the J end by 5 bases, with 9 bases between. This CDR3 comprises 12 residues. Per germline, CDR1 SGHVS and CDR2 FNYEAQ. CDR3 amino acids: CASFEGTGELFF. CDR3 DNA: TGTGCCAGCTTTGAGGGTACCGGGGAGCTGTTTTTT.

This clonotype was seen at least ten times. The genes are TRBV6-1 and TRBJ2-5; D is undetermined. The CDR3 is made up of 14 amino acids. Germline CDR1 MNHNS, CDR2 SASEGT. V was trimmed by 6 bases and J by 5 bases, leaving 16 bases between them. The CDR3 sequence: CASSPGIVGETQYF. CDR3 coding DNA: TGTGCCAGCAGCCCTGGGATAGTCGGGGAGACCCAGTACTTC.

This clonotype appeared once. The J gene is TRBJ2-7, the V gene TRBV19; no definite D call. Trimming cost V 2 bases and J 1 base, with 12 bases left between them. Per the germline V gene, CDR1 is LNHDA and CDR2 is SQIVND (reference sequence). This CDR3 is 15 amino acids long. The CDR3 reads CASSISLQPSYEQYF. The CDR3 DNA reads TGTGCCAGTAGTATATCTTTACAGCCTTCCTACGAGCAGTACTTC.

This clonotype was recorded many times. This chain uses TRBV7-9 with TRBJ2-7; maybe TRBD1 (5 bases). V was shortened by 4 bases and J by 6 bases, with 19 bases between the two germline ends. Germline V CDR1 and CDR2: SEHNR, FQNEAQ (reference sequence). The CDR3 covers 15 residues. CDR3 nucleotides: TGTGCCAGCAGCTCGGTCACAGGAGTCGGCGGCGAGCAGTACTTC. This encodes CASSSVTGVGGEQYF.

V gene TRBV10-3 combines with J gene TRBJ1-1; D not certain. CDR1 is ENHRY and CDR2 is SYGVKD in the germline V gene. The CDR3 extends over 13 amino acids. The V and J ends lost 2 bases and 5 bases respectively, with 9 bases between them. CDR3 DNA sequence: TGTGCCATCAGTGAGGGGATGAGAACTGAAGCTTTCTTT. Protein product: CAISEGMRTEAFF.

A few counts support this clonotype. The chain links TRBV4-1 to TRBJ2-7; D uncertain. Germline CDR1 MGHRA, CDR2 YSYEKL. Trimming pared 6 bases from V and 2 bases from J, leaving 8 bases between. The CDR3 contains 12 residues. The CDR3 DNA reads as TGCGCCAGCAGTAACCAGGCCTACGAGCAGTACTTC. It encodes CASSNQAYEQYF.

There are many counts of this clonotype. This chain links TRBV6-1 with TRBJ2-1; maybe TRBD1 (6 bases). Trimming cost V 7 bases and J 6 bases, with 10 bases left between them. Germline CDR1 is MNHNS and CDR2 is SASEGT. The CDR3 sequence is 12 residues long. The CDR3 sequence: CASTSDSNEQFF. CDR3 sequence (DNA): TGTGCCAGCACTTCGGACAGCAATGAGCAGTTCTTC.

This clonotype was detected many times. The rearrangement uses TRBV12-3 or TRBV12-4 and TRBJ2-3; either TRBD1 or TRBD2 may supply D (5 bases each). V was pared by 6 bases and J by 0 bases, with 16 bases between. This CDR3 spans 16 amino acids. CDR3 in amino acids: CASRKRGPTSTDTQYF. DNA for the CDR3: TGTGCCAGCAGAAAAAGGGGACCAACTAGCACAGATACGCAGTATTTT.

The genes are TRBV27 and TRBJ1-4; 7 bases agree with TRBD1. Per germline, CDR1 MNHEY and CDR2 SMNVEV (reference sequence). Trimming took 5 bases from V and 0 from J; bases not matched to a gene: 9. The CDR3 totals 17 residues. CDR3 residues: CASSEKQGPATNEKLFF. The CDR3 region has the DNA TGTGCCAGCAGTGAAAAACAGGGGCCTGCAACTAATGAAAAACTGTTTTTT.

This clonotype was counted a few times. Being one base from a much bigger clone, this may be a read error. V and J are TRBV3-1 and TRBJ2-1; the D is unclear. Germline-derived CDR1 and CDR2 are LGHDT and YNNKEL (reference sequence). This CDR3 is 15 amino acids long. The CDR3, as DNA: TGTGCCAGCAGCCTGGGCACTAACTCCTGCAATGAGCAGTTCTTC. Encoded protein: CASSLGTNSCNEQFF.

There are a few counts of this clonotype. A much larger clone sits a single nucleotide away, making a read error possible. The chain links TRBV28 to TRBJ1-1; D unclear. Germline CDR1 is MDHEN and CDR2 is SYDVKM. V lost 7 bases to trimming and J lost 4 bases, with 10 bases between them. The CDR3 runs 12 residues. DNA for the CDR3: TGTGCCAGCACCGACGAGACCACTGAAGCTTTCTTT. Translated, it gives CASTDETTEAFF.

This clonotype was seen a handful of times. The V call is TRBV29-1, the J call TRBJ2-7; 7 bases are shared with TRBD2. The CDR3 length is 15 residues. CDR1 and CDR2 from the germline V gene are SQVTM and ANQGSEA. J lost 2 bases, V lost 1 base, and 8 bases had no gene match. The CDR3 here is CSVEAGWGGTYEQYF. CDR3 nucleotide sequence: TGCAGCGTTGAAGCGGGATGGGGGGGTACCTACGAGCAGTACTTC.

This clonotype was seen ten or more times. J is TRBJ1-5 and V is TRBV30; D might be TRBD1 (5 bases). The CDR3 length is 13 residues. From germline, CDR1 is GTSNPN and CDR2 SVGIG (reference sequence). Trimming took off 2 bases at V and 5 bases at J, with 10 bases between the two ends. CDR3 nucleotide sequence: TGTGCCTGGAGTCGGCAGGGATATCAGCCCCAGCATTTT. Its protein product is CAWSRQGYQPQHF.

In its sample, this clonotype was seen many times. The chain has TRBV30 and TRBJ1-6, with a weak D call TRBD1 (6 bases). This CDR3 comprises 14 residues. Germline CDR1 is GTSNPN and CDR2 is SVGIG (reference sequence). Between the trimmed V and J ends, which lost 3 bases and 7 bases, there was a span of 13 bases. CDR3 amino acids: CAWSLTGNNSPLHF. CDR3 DNA: TGTGCCTGGAGCTTAACAGGGAACAATTCACCCCTCCACTTT.

With respect to this clonotype: This clone may be a read error of a much larger clone one base away. The chain links TRBV6-1 to TRBJ2-3; D possibly corresponds to TRBD2 (6 bases). Germline values: CDR1 MNHNS, CDR2 SASEGT. The CDR3 consists of 15 residues. The chain's CDR3 is CASIERWGLTDTQYF. The CDR3 DNA is TGTGCCAGCATTGAACGGTGGGGACTCACAGATACGCAGTATTTT.